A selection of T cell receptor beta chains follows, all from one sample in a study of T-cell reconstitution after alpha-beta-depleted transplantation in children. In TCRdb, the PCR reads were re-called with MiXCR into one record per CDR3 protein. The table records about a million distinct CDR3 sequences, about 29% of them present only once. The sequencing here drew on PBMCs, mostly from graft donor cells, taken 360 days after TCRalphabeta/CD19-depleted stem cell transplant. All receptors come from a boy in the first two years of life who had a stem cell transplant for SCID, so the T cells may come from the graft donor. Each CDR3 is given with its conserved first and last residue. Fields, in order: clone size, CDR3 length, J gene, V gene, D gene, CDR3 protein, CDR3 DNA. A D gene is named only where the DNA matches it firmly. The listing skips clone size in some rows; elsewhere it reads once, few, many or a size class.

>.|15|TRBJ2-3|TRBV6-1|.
CASSQKHGITDTQYF
TGTGCCAGCAGTCAAAAACACGGAATTACAGATACGCAGTATTTT
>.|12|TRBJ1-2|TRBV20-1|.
CSASPWGHGYTF
TGCAGTGCCTCCCCGTGGGGGCATGGCTACACCTTC
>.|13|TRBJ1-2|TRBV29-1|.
CSVAGLGINGNTF
TGCAGCGTTGCTGGGTTGGGGATCAATGGCAACACCTTC
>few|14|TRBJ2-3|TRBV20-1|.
CSATSRVGTDTQYF
TGCAGTGCTACCAGTCGGGTCGGGACAGATACGCAGTATTTT
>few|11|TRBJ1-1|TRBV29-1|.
CSVGLSTEAFF
TGCAGCGTTGGACTGAGCACTGAAGCTTTCTTT
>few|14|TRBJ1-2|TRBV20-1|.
CSASLGVVSYGYTF
TGCAGTGCTTCGCTGGGGGTTGTCAGCTATGGCTACACCTTC
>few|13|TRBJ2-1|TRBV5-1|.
CASSWGSDNEQFF
TGCGCCAGCAGCTGGGGGTCAGACAATGAGCAGTTCTTC
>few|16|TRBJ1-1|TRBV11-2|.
CASSFAGEGEDTEAFF
TGTGCCAGCAGCTTTGCCGGGGAGGGGGAGGACACTGAAGCTTTCTTT
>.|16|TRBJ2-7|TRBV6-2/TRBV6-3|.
CASSPDSLKSPYEQYF
TGTGCCAGCAGTCCAGACTCACTCAAAAGCCCCTACGAGCAGTACTTC
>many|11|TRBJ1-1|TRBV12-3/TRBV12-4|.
CASLGQREAFF
TGTGCCAGCCTCGGACAGCGTGAAGCTTTCTTT
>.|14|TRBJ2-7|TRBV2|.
CASSVLPGPYEQYF
TGTGCCAGCAGTGTATTGCCGGGTCCCTACGAGCAGTACTTC
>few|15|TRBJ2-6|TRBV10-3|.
CAISESGTGANVLTF
TGTGCCATCAGTGAGTCAGGGACTGGGGCCAACGTCCTGACTTTC
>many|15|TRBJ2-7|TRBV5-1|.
CASSLERAQLYEQYF
TGCGCCAGCAGCTTGGAACGGGCCCAACTCTACGAGCAGTACTTC
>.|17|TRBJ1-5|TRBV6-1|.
CASSETSSTAANQPQHF
TGTGCCAGCAGTGAAACCTCTTCGACAGCGGCCAATCAGCCCCAGCATTTT
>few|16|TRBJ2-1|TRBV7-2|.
CASSPGWGDGNHEQFF
TGTGCCAGCAGCCCCGGCTGGGGGGATGGTAACCATGAGCAGTTCTTC
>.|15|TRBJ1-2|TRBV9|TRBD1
CASSTQDRAGYGYTF
TGTGCCAGCAGCACTCAAGACAGGGCTGGGTATGGCTACACCTTC
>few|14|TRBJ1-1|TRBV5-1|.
CASSFLPPNTEAFF
TGCGCCAGCAGCTTTCTCCCCCCGAACACTGAAGCTTTCTTT
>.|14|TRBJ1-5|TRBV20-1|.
CSASQGNVVEPQHF
TGCAGTGCTAGCCAGGGCAATGTCGTAGAGCCCCAGCATTTT
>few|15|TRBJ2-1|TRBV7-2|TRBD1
CASSLRQGLYNEQFF
TGTGCCAGCAGCTTAAGACAGGGGCTATACAATGAGCAGTTCTTC
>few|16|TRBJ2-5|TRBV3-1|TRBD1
CASSQVEGTAQETQYF
TGTGCCAGCAGCCAAGTTGAAGGGACAGCTCAAGAGACCCAGTACTTC
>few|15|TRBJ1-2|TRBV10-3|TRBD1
CAISESRGANYGYTF
TGTGCCATCAGTGAGTCCAGGGGGGCTAACTATGGCTACACCTTC
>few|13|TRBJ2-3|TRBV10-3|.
CAISESTADTQYF
TGTGCCATCAGTGAGTCCACGGCAGATACGCAGTATTTT
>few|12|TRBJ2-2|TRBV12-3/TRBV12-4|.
CASSLNGGELFF
TGTGCCAGCAGTCTTAACGGCGGGGAGCTGTTTTTT
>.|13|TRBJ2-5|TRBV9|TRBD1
CASSPGQGQTQYF
TGTGCCAGCAGCCCTGGACAGGGACAGACCCAGTACTTC
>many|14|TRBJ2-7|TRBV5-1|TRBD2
CASSLVLAGDEQYF
TGCGCCAGCAGCTTGGTTCTAGCGGGGGACGAGCAGTACTTC
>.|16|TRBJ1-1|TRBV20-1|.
CSARKLVTGMNTEAFF
TGCAGTGCTAGAAAACTGGTCACGGGTATGAACACTGAAGCTTTCTTT
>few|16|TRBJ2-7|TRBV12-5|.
CASGRLTGGSSYEQYF
TGTGCTAGTGGCCGACTCACTGGCGGAAGTTCCTACGAGCAGTACTTC
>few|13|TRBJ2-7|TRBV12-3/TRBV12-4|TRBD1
CASSFKQGNEQYF
TGTGCCAGCAGTTTCAAACAGGGGAACGAGCAGTACTTC
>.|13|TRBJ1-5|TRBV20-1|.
CSARVPGGQPQHF
TGCAGTGCTAGAGTGCCTGGGGGTCAGCCCCAGCATTTT
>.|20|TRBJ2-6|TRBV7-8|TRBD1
CASSLALGQGRTSGANVLTF
TGTGCCAGCAGCTTAGCGCTCGGACAGGGACGAACCTCTGGGGCCAACGTCCTGACTTTC
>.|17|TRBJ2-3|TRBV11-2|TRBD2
CASSYTIAGGPSDTQYF
TGTGCCAGCAGCTATACCATAGCGGGAGGGCCTTCAGATACGCAGTATTTT
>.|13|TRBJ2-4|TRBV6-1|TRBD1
CASNYRGSGIQYF
TGTGCCAGCAACTACAGGGGTTCGGGCATTCAGTACTTC
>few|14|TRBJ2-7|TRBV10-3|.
CAISEAGTPYEQYF
TGTGCCATCAGTGAGGCCGGGACTCCCTACGAGCAGTACTTC
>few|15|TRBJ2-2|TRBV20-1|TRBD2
CSARFLAGGVRELFF
TGCAGTGCTAGATTCCTAGCGGGGGGTGTCCGGGAGCTGTTTTTT
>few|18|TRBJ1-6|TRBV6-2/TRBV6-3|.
CASSYSRQTSSYNSPLHF
TGTGCCAGCAGTTACTCCAGACAGACGAGCTCCTATAATTCACCCCTCCACTTT
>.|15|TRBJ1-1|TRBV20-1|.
CSARAAGRGETEAFF
TGCAGTGCTAGAGCCGCAGGTCGAGGGGAAACTGAAGCTTTCTTT
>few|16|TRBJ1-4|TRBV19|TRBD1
CASSSAGGTGGEKLFF
TGTGCCAGTAGTTCTGCTGGCGGGACAGGCGGTGAAAAACTGTTTTTT